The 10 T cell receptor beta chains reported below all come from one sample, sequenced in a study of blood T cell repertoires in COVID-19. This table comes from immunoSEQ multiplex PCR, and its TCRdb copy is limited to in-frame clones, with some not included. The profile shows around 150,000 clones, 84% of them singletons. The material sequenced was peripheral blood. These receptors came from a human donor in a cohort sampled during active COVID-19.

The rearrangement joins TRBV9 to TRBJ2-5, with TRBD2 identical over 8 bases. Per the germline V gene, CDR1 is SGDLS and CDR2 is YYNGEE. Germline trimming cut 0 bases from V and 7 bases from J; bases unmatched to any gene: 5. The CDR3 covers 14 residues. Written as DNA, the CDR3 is TGTGCCAGCAGCGTAGATCCGGGGGGGCGGACCCAGTACTTC. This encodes CASSVDPGGRTQYF.

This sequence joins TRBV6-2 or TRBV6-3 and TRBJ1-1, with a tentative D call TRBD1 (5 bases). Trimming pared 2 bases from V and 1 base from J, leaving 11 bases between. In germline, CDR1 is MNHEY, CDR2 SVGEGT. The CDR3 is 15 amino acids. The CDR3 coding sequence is TGTGCCAGCAGTTACGAGGGGAGGAGGAACACTGAAGCTTTCTTT. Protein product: CASSYEGRRNTEAFF.

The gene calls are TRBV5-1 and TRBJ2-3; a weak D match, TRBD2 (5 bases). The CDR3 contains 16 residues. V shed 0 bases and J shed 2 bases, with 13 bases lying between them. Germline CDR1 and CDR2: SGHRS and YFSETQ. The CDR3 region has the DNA TGCGCCAGCAGCTTGGGGACTTATCAAAACACAGATACGCAGTATTTT. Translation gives CASSLGTYQNTDTQYF.

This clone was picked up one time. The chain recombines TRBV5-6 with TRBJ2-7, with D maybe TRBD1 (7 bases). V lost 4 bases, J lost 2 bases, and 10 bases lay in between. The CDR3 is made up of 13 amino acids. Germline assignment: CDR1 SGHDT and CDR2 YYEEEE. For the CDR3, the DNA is TGTGCCAGCAGCCGCGGGACAGCCTACGAGCAGTACTTC. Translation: CASSRGTAYEQYF.

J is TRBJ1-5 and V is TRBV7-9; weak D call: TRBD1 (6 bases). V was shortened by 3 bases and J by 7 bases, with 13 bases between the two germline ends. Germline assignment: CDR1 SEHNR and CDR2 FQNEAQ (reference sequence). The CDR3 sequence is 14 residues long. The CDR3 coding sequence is TGTGCCAGCAGCTTGGGTACAGGGAACCAGCCCCAGCATTTT. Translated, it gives CASSLGTGNQPQHF.

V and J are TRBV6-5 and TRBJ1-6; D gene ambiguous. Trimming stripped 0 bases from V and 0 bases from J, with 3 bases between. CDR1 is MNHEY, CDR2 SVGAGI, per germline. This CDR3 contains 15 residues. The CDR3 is CASSYSSSYNSPLHF. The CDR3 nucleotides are TGTGCCAGCAGTTACTCGAGCTCCTATAATTCACCCCTCCACTTT.

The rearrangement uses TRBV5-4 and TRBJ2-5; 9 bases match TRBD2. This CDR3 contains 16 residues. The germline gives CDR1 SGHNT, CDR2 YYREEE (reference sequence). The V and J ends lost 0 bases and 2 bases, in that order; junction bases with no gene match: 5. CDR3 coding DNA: TGTGCCAGCAGCTTGGGCGTGCGGGGGGGTCAAGAGACCCAGTACTTC. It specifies CASSLGVRGGQETQYF.

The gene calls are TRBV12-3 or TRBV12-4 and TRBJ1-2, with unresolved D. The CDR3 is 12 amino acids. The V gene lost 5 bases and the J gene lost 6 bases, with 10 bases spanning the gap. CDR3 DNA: TGTGCCAGCAGTGGTGTGGGCCATGGCTACACCTTC. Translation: CASSGVGHGYTF.

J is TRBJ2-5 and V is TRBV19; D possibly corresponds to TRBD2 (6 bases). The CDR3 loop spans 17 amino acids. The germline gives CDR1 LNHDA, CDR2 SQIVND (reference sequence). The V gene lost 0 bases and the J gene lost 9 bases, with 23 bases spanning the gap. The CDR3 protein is CASSIDYEVAGKLAQYF. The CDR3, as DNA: TGTGCCAGTAGTATAGATTACGAGGTGGCGGGAAAGCTGGCCCAGTACTTC.

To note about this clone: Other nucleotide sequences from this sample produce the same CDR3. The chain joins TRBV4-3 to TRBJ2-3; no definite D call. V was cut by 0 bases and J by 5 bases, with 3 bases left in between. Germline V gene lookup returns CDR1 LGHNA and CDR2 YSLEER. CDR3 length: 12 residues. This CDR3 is CASSQDRDTQYF. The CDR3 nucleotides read TGCGCCAGCAGCCAAGATCGAGATACGCAGTATTTT.